This TCR beta chain was observed in a study of T cells after yellow fever vaccination. Looking at the study overall: CD3, CD45RA, CCR7 and CD95 defined the sorted EM, EMRA, CM and Tscm memory subsets. Findings of the study overall: The study re-detected most primary-vaccination clones after the booster (96% CD4, approximately 87% CD8). The bulk population could contribute abundant contaminating clonotypes to FACS-sorted repertoires. Sorted memory subsets on day 0 lacked detectable levels of almost all vaccine-responding clonotypes.

Trimming took off 5 bases at V and 1 base at J, with 7 bases between the two ends. The CDR3 totals 14 residues. From germline, CDR1 is KGHDR and CDR2 SFDVKD. TCRdb used MiXCR to reprocess the 5' RACE reads, holding one entry per CDR3 protein. The sample carries thousands of distinct CDR3 sequences, roughly 6% recorded once. At least ten counts were recorded for this clonotype. The sequence was obtained from a man aged 18-30 years who received the YFV17D yellow fever vaccine. This specimen was PBMCs, either bulk or a sorted T-cell subset (CD4+, CD8+, memory, or dextramer-sorted; not recorded which), taken about 2 weeks after the first yellow fever vaccination. J is TRBJ2-2 and V is TRBV24-1, with D unclear. The CDR3 nucleotides read TGTGCCACCAGTGGGGTATTGAACACCGGGGAGCTGTTTTTT. Protein sequence: CATSGVLNTGELFF.